This T cell receptor beta chain was retrieved from a study of blood T cell repertoires in COVID-19. The length of the CDR3 is 14 residues. The V gene lost 4 bases and the J gene lost 1 base, with 8 bases spanning the gap. Per the germline V gene, CDR1 is SGHRS and CDR2 is YFSETQ. Some clones are missing from TCRdb's copy, which holds only in-frame ones; the method was immunoSEQ multiplex PCR. The sample has around 150,000 clones, 75% to 80% seen once. This clone was seen only once. The source material was peripheral blood. This chain connects TRBV5-1 to TRBJ1-4; tentatively, D is TRBD1 (6 bases). The source is a woman older than 75 with acute or convalescent COVID-19. CDR3 sequence: CASSVDRTNEKLFF. The DNA of the CDR3 is TGCGCCAGCAGCGTGGACAGAACTAATGAAAAACTGTTTTTT.